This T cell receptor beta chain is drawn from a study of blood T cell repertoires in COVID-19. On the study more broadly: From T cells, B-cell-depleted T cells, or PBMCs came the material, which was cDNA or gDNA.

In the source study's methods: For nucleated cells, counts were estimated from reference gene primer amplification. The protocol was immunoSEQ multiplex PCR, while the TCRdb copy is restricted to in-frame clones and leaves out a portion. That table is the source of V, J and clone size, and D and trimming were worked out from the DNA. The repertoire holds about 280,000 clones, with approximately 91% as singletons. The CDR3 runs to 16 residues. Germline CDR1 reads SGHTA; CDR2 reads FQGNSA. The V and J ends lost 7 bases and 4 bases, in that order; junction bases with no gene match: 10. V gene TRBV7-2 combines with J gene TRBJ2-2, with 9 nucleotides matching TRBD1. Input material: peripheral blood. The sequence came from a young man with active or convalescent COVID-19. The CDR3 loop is CASNHRGRMTTGELFF. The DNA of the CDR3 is TGTGCCAGCAACCACAGGGGGCGCATGACCACCGGGGAGCTGTTTTTT.